The rows below give T cell receptor beta chains drawn from one sample of a study of Ad26.COV2.S vaccination and SARS-CoV-2 variants. The protocol was immunoSEQ multiplex PCR, while the TCRdb copy is restricted to in-frame clones and leaves out a portion. The sample holds hundreds of thousands of clones, around 87% seen once. This specimen was peripheral blood, taken in a trial of Ad26.COV2.S vaccine versus placebo. The receptors were sampled from a person between 18 and 65 years old who received the Ad26.COV2.S COVID-19 vaccine or a placebo. The CDR3 runs from the conserved cysteine through the conserved F or W. A D gene is named only where the DNA matches it firmly. Only some rows state a clone size, as once, few, many or a class for expanded clones.

>-|TRBJ1-2|-|TRBV6-2/TRBV6-3
CASSDDAYGYTF
TGTGCCAGCAGCGACGACGCTTATGGCTACACCTTC
>-|TRBJ2-2|-|TRBV3-1/TRBV3-2
CASSQQGNTGELFF
TGTGCCAGCAGCCAACAGGGTAACACCGGGGAGCTGTTTTTT
>-|TRBJ1-3|-|TRBV3-1/TRBV3-2
CASSQGQYSGNTIYF
TGTGCCAGCAGCCAAGGCCAGTACTCTGGAAACACCATATATTTT
>-|TRBJ2-3|TRBD1|TRBV5-4
CASSEGASTVQDTQYF
TGTGCCAGCAGCGAGGGGGCTTCAACTGTGCAAGATACGCAGTATTTT
>-|TRBJ2-7|TRBD2|TRBV7-2
CASRPTSGFPYEQYF
TGTGCCAGCAGGCCTACTAGCGGGTTCCCCTACGAGCAGTACTTC
>-|TRBJ2-2|-|TRBV5-5
CASSVIPGWLGGELFF
TGTGCCAGCAGCGTTATACCAGGGTGGTTGGGCGGGGAGCTGTTTTTT
>-|TRBJ2-1|-|TRBV4-3
CASSQDIRQIDEQFF
TGCGCCAGCAGCCAAGACATTCGACAGATCGATGAGCAGTTCTTC
>-|TRBJ2-5|-|TRBV5-1
CASSFMGGGQETQYF
TGCGCCAGCAGCTTCATGGGGGGCGGCCAAGAGACCCAGTACTTC
>-|TRBJ1-2|-|TRBV20-1
CSAPDWNGYTF
TGCAGTGCTCCGGACTGGAATGGCTACACCTTC
>-|TRBJ1-5|-|TRBV7-2
CASSLIVARNQPQHF
TGTGCCAGCAGCTTGATCGTCGCCCGGAATCAGCCCCAGCATTTT
>-|TRBJ2-3|-|TRBV9
CASSVSSYGTDTQYF
TGTGCCAGCAGCGTATCGAGCTATGGGACAGATACGCAGTATTTT
>once|TRBJ1-1|TRBD1|TRBV18
CASSPGQGTTEAFF
TGTGCCAGCTCACCCGGACAGGGAACAACTGAAGCTTTCTTT
>-|TRBJ1-1|TRBD1|TRBV19
CASTRTGTNTEAFF
TGTGCCAGTACTCGGACAGGTACTAACACTGAAGCTTTCTTT
>few|TRBJ1-5|-|TRBV10-1
CASSAASYQPQHF
TGCGCCAGCAGTGCGGCCAGCTATCAGCCCCAGCATTTT
>-|TRBJ2-7|-|TRBV7-2
CASSLVPPPRVGCEQYF
TGTGCCAGCAGCTTAGTACCCCCCCCTAGGGTAGGATGCGAGCAGTACTTC
>-|TRBJ2-7|TRBD1|TRBV7-8
CASGQGGSYEQYF
TGTGCCAGCGGACAGGGGGGTTCCTACGAGCAGTACTTC
>-|TRBJ1-1|TRBD1|TRBV7-9
CASSLETGGVETEAFF
TGTGCCAGCAGCTTAGAAACAGGGGGCGTTGAAACTGAAGCTTTCTTT
>-|TRBJ2-4|-|TRBV6-6
CASSYGSVRAKNIQYF
TGTGCCAGCAGTTACGGGTCTGTTAGAGCCAAAAACATTCAGTACTTC
>-|TRBJ2-5|TRBD1|TRBV18
CASSRGTGGETQYF
TGTGCCAGCTCACGAGGGACAGGTGGAGAGACCCAGTACTTC
>-|TRBJ2-1|TRBD2|TRBV19
CASSIGGSSGNEQFF
TGTGCCAGTAGTATTGGCGGGAGTTCAGGTAATGAGCAGTTCTTC
>-|TRBJ1-1|-|TRBV12-3/TRBV12-4
CASRLRLDTEAFF
TGTGCCAGCAGGTTAAGACTGGACACTGAAGCTTTCTTT
>-|TRBJ2-2|TRBD1|TRBV7-8
CASNLGQGRTGELFF
TGTGCCAGCAACCTCGGACAGGGCCGGACCGGGGAGCTGTTTTTT
>-|TRBJ2-7|-|TRBV15
CATSRGASGYEQYF
TGTGCCACCAGCAGAGGGGCGTCGGGCTACGAGCAGTACTTC
>-|TRBJ1-2|-|TRBV6-2/TRBV6-3
CASSYSAVPQGYTF
TGTGCCAGCAGTTACTCCGCAGTCCCTCAGGGCTACACCTTC
>-|TRBJ2-1|TRBD1|TRBV18
CASSSRGTGRYNEQFF
TGTGCCAGCTCAAGCCGAGGGACAGGGAGATACAATGAGCAGTTCTTC
>-|TRBJ1-1|-|TRBV14
CASSQGSVTAGAFF
TGTGCCAGCAGCCAAGGGTCTGTGACAGCTGGAGCTTTCTTT
>few|TRBJ2-7|-|TRBV4-3
CASSQWELRGHEQYF
TGCGCCAGCAGCCAATGGGAACTGCGTGGGCACGAGCAGTACTTC
>once|TRBJ1-4|TRBD1|TRBV19
CASIVDRGTNEKLFF
TGTGCCAGTATAGTCGACAGGGGTACTAATGAAAAACTGTTTTTT
>once|TRBJ1-5|-|TRBV5-8
CASSFGGSNQPQHF
TGTGCCAGCAGCTTCGGGGGGAGCAATCAGCCCCAGCATTTT
>-|TRBJ2-3|TRBD2|TRBV4-1
CASSRGLAPDTQYF
TGCGCCAGCAGCCGCGGACTAGCCCCCGATACGCAGTATTTT
>-|TRBJ1-1|-|TRBV6-5
CASSTNWDTEAFF
TGTGCCAGCAGTACCAACTGGGACACTGAAGCTTTCTTT
>once|TRBJ2-1|-|TRBV19
CASSIGRKTSYNEQFF
TGTGCCAGTAGTATCGGACGAAAGACCTCCTACAATGAGCAGTTCTTC
>-|TRBJ1-2|-|TRBV2
CASTVGDLYGYTF
TGTGCCAGCACCGTGGGGGATCTCTATGGCTACACCTTC
>once|TRBJ2-2|-|TRBV9
CASSLGLNTGELFF
TGTGCCAGCAGCCTCGGGCTCAACACCGGGGAGCTGTTTTTT
>few|TRBJ1-5|-|TRBV3-1/TRBV3-2
CASSQGSIHNQPQHF
TGTGCCAGCAGCCAAGGATCGATACACAATCAGCCCCAGCATTTT
>-|TRBJ2-7|-|TRBV6-2/TRBV6-3
CASSYLLGGFLDEQYF
TGTGCCAGCAGTTACCTTCTCGGGGGCTTTCTGGACGAGCAGTACTTC
>-|TRBJ1-3|-|TRBV5-1
CASSYFSRSTIYF
TGCGCCAGCAGCTACTTTTCGAGGAGCACCATATATTTT
>-|TRBJ2-5|TRBD2|TRBV10-3
CAISESVVVAGTQETQYF
TGTGCCATCAGTGAGTCGGTGGTGGTAGCGGGGACCCAAGAGACCCAGTACTTC
>once|TRBJ1-2|-|TRBV27
CASSPREGYGYTF
TGTGCCAGCAGTCCGCGGGAGGGCTATGGCTACACCTTC
>few|TRBJ2-7|TRBD2|TRBV3-1/TRBV3-2
CASSHGSGHYEQYF
TGTGCCAGCAGCCACGGTAGCGGGCACTACGAGCAGTACTTC
>-|TRBJ1-2|TRBD1|TRBV5-4
CASSPLGQGHGYTF
TGTGCCAGCAGCCCTCTGGGACAGGGACATGGCTACACCTTC
>once|TRBJ2-7|-|TRBV12-5
CASGAAFYEQYF
TGTGCTAGTGGTGCCGCCTTCTACGAGCAGTACTTC
>-|TRBJ2-1|TRBD2|TRBV7-2
CASSPGGSGGSSYNEQFF
TGTGCCAGCAGCCCAGGGGGGAGCGGGGGGTCTTCCTACAATGAGCAGTTCTTC
>once|TRBJ2-1|TRBD2|TRBV28
CASNSRLASYNEQFF
TGTGCCAGCAACTCGCGACTAGCGTCCTACAATGAGCAGTTCTTC